This TCR beta chain was sequenced for a study of post-analysis software for immune sequencing data. Study-wide results and caveats: Controls had significantly higher normalized Chao1 diversity than multiple sclerosis patients.

Note on this clonotype: No antigen is known for it.

The library was made from cDNA and included unique molecular identifiers. Using its own MiXCR run on the PCR reads, TCRdb lists one record per CDR3 protein. The profile shows 820,000 or so distinct CDR3 sequences, roughly 50% of them singletons. This clonotype was sampled from a girl between 5 and 17 years old with multiple sclerosis. Sequencing was performed on blood.

The CDR3 nucleotides read TGTGCCAGCAGCCGAAGGGCCCGCTCCTACGAGCAGTACTTC. As protein: CASSRRARSYEQYF. The genes are TRBV5-6 and TRBJ2-7; unclear D gene. The V end lost 4 bases, the J end lost 0 bases, and 11 bases lay between the germline ends. This CDR3 contains 14 residues. Germline values: CDR1 SGHDT, CDR2 YYEEEE.